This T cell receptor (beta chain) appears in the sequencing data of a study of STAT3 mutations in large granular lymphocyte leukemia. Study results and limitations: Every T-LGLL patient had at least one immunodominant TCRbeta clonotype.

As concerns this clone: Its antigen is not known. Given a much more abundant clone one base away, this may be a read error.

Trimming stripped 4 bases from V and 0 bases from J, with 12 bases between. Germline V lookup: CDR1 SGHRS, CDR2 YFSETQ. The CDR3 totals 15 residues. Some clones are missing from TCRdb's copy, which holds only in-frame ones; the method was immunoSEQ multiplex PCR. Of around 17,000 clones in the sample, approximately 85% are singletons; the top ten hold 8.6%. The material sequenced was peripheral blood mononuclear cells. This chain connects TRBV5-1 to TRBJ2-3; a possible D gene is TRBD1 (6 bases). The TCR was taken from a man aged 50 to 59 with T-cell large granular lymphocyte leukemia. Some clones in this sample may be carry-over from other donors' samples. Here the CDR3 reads CASSPDQGSTDTQYF. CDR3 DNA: TGCGCCAGCAGCCCTGATCAGGGGAGCACAGATACGCAGTATTTT.